A selection of T cell receptor beta chains follows, all from one sample in a study of molecular identifiers for immune sequencing clone quantification. TCRdb fed the PCR reads into MiXCR, producing one record per CDR3 protein. The data contain tens of thousands of distinct CDR3 sequences, roughly 18% of them singletons. Sequencing was performed on naive CD8+ T cells from blood, with Jurkat cell RNA spiked in. The receptors shown here come from a human donor in good health. Some libraries in this study had Jurkat cell RNA spiked in. Both conserved end residues are part of each CDR3. The D gene is left open where the match is weak. Not every row has a clone size; where given, it reads once, few, many or a size class.

cdr3_aa cdr3_nt v_call clone_size d_call j_call
CASSLRSRFSNQPQHF TGTGCCAGCAGCTTACGTTCTAGGTTTAGCAATCAGCCCCAGCATTTT TRBV7-8 many NA TRBJ1-5
CASSQDRRGMNTEAFF TGCGCCAGCAGCCAAGATCGAAGGGGAATGAACACTGAAGCTTTCTTT TRBV4-3 many NA TRBJ1-1
CASSARTNYIQYF TGTGCCAGCAGTGCAAGGACTAACTACATTCAGTACTTC TRBV2 many NA TRBJ2-4
CSARALAGGQDTQYF TGCAGTGCTAGAGCACTAGCGGGGGGGCAAGATACGCAGTATTTT TRBV20-1 many TRBD2 TRBJ2-3
CASSIQVNTEAFF TGTGCCAGTAGTATTCAGGTGAACACTGAAGCTTTCTTT TRBV19 many NA TRBJ1-1
CASSGWDTSYEQYF TGTGCCAGTAGTGGATGGGACACCTCCTACGAGCAGTACTTC TRBV19 many NA TRBJ2-7
CASTRGSTDTQYF TGTGCCAGCACCCGGGGTAGCACAGATACGCAGTATTTT TRBV7-9 many NA TRBJ2-3
CASSLALDTTEAFF TGTGCCAGCAGCTTAGCCCTAGATACGACTGAAGCTTTCTTT TRBV7-8 many NA TRBJ1-1
CASSPLARSSYNEQFF TGCGCCAGCAGCCCCCTTGCGAGGAGCTCCTACAATGAGCAGTTCTTC TRBV4-3 few NA TRBJ2-1
CASSPGQGPTDTQYF TGCGCCAGCAGCCCCGGACAGGGTCCGACAGATACGCAGTATTTT TRBV5-1 many TRBD1 TRBJ2-3
CSAPLAGLNTGELFF TGCAGTGCCCCCTTAGCGGGACTGAACACCGGGGAGCTGTTTTTT TRBV20-1 NA TRBD2 TRBJ2-2
CASSQDSAEQFF TGTGCCAGCAGCCAAGATAGTGCTGAGCAGTTCTTC TRBV4-2 many NA TRBJ2-1
CSARTQRPQEEKLFF TGCAGTGCTAGAACACAACGCCCCCAGGAGGAAAAACTGTTTTTT TRBV20-1 many NA TRBJ1-4
CASSQEDRDFYEQYF TGTGCCAGCAGTCAAGAAGACAGGGACTTCTACGAGCAGTACTTC TRBV6-5 few NA TRBJ2-7
CASSGTLNTGELFF TGTGCCAGCAGCGGAACTTTGAACACCGGGGAGCTGTTTTTT TRBV9 many NA TRBJ2-2
CASSLAFQENTGELFF TGTGCCAGCAGCTTGGCCTTTCAGGAGAACACCGGGGAGCTGTTTTTT TRBV5-4 medium-sized NA TRBJ2-2
CASSQGGLTEAFF TGTGCCAGCAGCCAAGGCGGTTTAACTGAAGCTTTCTTT TRBV3-1 many NA TRBJ1-1
CASSLGPFTDTQYF TGTGCCAGCAGCTTAGGTCCATTCACAGATACGCAGTATTTT TRBV11-2 many NA TRBJ2-3
CATRRNENTEAFF TGTGCCACCAGGCGGAACGAGAACACTGAAGCTTTCTTT TRBV24-1 many NA TRBJ1-1
CASSPSVAQGDYNEQFF TGCGCCAGCAGCCCTTCAGTAGCACAGGGTGACTACAATGAGCAGTTCTTC TRBV4-1 many NA TRBJ2-1
CASSQTGTDYEQYF TGTGCCAGCAGCCAAACGGGGACCGACTACGAGCAGTACTTC TRBV3-1 many NA TRBJ2-7
CASSQPGGSTDTQYF TGTGCCAGCAGCCAGCCCGGGGGTAGCACAGATACGCAGTATTTT TRBV3-1 NA NA TRBJ2-3
CASSLEVAVGQETQYF TGTGCCAGCAGCTTGGAGGTAGCCGTGGGCCAAGAGACCCAGTACTTC TRBV7-9 NA NA TRBJ2-5
CSVEQQNTGELFF TGCAGCGTTGAACAACAGAACACCGGGGAGCTGTTTTTT TRBV29-1 many NA TRBJ2-2
CASSQVPGQRTEAFF TGCGCCAGCAGCCAAGTCCCAGGGCAGAGAACTGAAGCTTTCTTT TRBV4-1 medium-sized NA TRBJ1-1
CASSQGTGGPYEQYF TGTGCCAGTAGCCAGGGGACAGGAGGGCCCTACGAGCAGTACTTC TRBV19 many TRBD1 TRBJ2-7
CAISVGGASNEQYF TGTGCCATCAGTGTTGGGGGGGCCAGCAACGAGCAGTACTTC TRBV10-3 many NA TRBJ2-7
CASSYLQGILYEQYF TGTGCCAGCAGTTACCTCCAGGGCATCCTCTACGAGCAGTACTTC TRBV6-2/TRBV6-3 many NA TRBJ2-7
CASRGLAGNQETQYF TGTGCCAGCAGGGGCCTAGCGGGCAACCAAGAGACCCAGTACTTC TRBV12-3/TRBV12-4 many TRBD2 TRBJ2-5
CAWSLTGFDEQYF TGTGCCTGGAGTTTGACAGGCTTTGACGAGCAGTACTTC TRBV30 many NA TRBJ2-7
CASSFPTTPGTSANEKLFF TGTGCCAGCAGTTTTCCAACAACCCCCGGGACTTCGGCTAATGAAAAACTGTTTTTT TRBV28 many NA TRBJ1-4
CASSQGVSQGTEAFF TGCGCCAGCAGCCAAGGGGTTAGTCAGGGCACTGAAGCTTTCTTT TRBV4-1 many NA TRBJ1-1
CATSRDRTDTQYF TGTGCCACCAGCAGAGATCGCACAGATACGCAGTATTTT TRBV15 many NA TRBJ2-3
CASSDQGLETQYF TGTGCCAGCAGTGACCAGGGACTCGAGACCCAGTACTTC TRBV25-1 medium-sized NA TRBJ2-5
CASSLAGVSSYEQYF TGCGCCAGCAGCTTGGCCGGAGTCTCTTCCTACGAGCAGTACTTC TRBV5-1 many NA TRBJ2-7
CASSTGWTYEQYF TGTGCCAGCAGTACAGGGTGGACCTACGAGCAGTACTTC TRBV28 many NA TRBJ2-7
CSVEGTSGSENIQYF TGCAGCGTTGAAGGGACTAGCGGATCGGAAAACATTCAGTACTTC TRBV29-1 many TRBD2 TRBJ2-4
CASSVWSGRPNEKLFF TGTGCCAGCAGTGTCTGGTCGGGACGGCCTAATGAAAAACTGTTTTTT TRBV6-5 many NA TRBJ1-4
CASSQSNYQTDTQYF TGTGCCAGCAGCCAATCCAACTACCAGACAGATACGCAGTATTTT TRBV4-2 NA NA TRBJ2-3
CSVEERLAATNEQFF TGCAGCGTTGAAGAAAGACTAGCGGCGACCAATGAGCAGTTCTTC TRBV29-1 many TRBD2 TRBJ2-1
CSVEAAAGQVTEAFF TGCAGCGTTGAAGCGGCGGCGGGGCAGGTCACTGAAGCTTTCTTT TRBV29-1 many NA TRBJ1-1
CASSYLDTQYF TGTGCCAGCAGTTACCTAGATACGCAGTATTTT TRBV6-5 many NA TRBJ2-3
CASSAGASYEQYF TGCGCCAGCAGTGCCGGGGCCTCCTACGAGCAGTACTTC TRBV10-2 many NA TRBJ2-7
CASSIGTGVRGYTF TGTGCCAGTAGTATTGGAACAGGGGTTCGCGGCTACACCTTC TRBV19 many TRBD1 TRBJ1-2
CASSHEGLAGIEQFF TGTGCCAGCAGCCACGAGGGACTAGCGGGGATTGAGCAGTTCTTC TRBV7-9 once TRBD2 TRBJ2-1
CASSLAGTSTADTQYF TGTGCCAGCAGCCTGGCCGGGACTAGCACGGCAGATACGCAGTATTTT TRBV13 many TRBD2 TRBJ2-3
CASSLGTSLGEQYF TGTGCCAGCAGCTTGGGGACGTCCCTGGGGGAGCAGTACTTC TRBV5-4 many NA TRBJ2-7
CASSQNPGGWGYTF TGCGCCAGCAGCCAGAATCCAGGGGGCTGGGGCTACACCTTC TRBV5-1 many TRBD1 TRBJ1-2
CASRRYIGWDQPQHF TGTGCCAGCAGAAGGTACATTGGTTGGGATCAGCCCCAGCATTTT TRBV6-2/TRBV6-3 medium-sized NA TRBJ1-5
CASSLTGGVDTQYF TGTGCCAGCAGTTTGACAGGGGGGGTAGATACGCAGTATTTT TRBV12-3/TRBV12-4 many TRBD1 TRBJ2-3
CASSLATFSNQPQHF TGTGCCAGCAGCTTAGCCACTTTTAGCAATCAGCCCCAGCATTTT TRBV7-2 many NA TRBJ1-5
CSVRRQETQYF TGCAGCGTACGGCGCCAAGAGACCCAGTACTTC TRBV29-1 NA NA TRBJ2-5